The clone carrying this T cell receptor beta chain was found a few times. The ends were cut back, 1 base at V and 4 bases at J, with 10 bases in the middle. Germline loops: CDR1 SGHTA, CDR2 FQGNSA. This CDR3 spans 14 amino acids. TCRdb fed the RT-PCR reads into MiXCR, producing one record per CDR3 protein. The sample carries about 680,000 distinct CDR3 sequences, approximately 15% recorded once. Sequenced: memory CD4+ T cells from blood. The chain links TRBV7-2 to TRBJ1-2; tentative D call: TRBD1 (5 bases). This receptor was taken from a female donor in good health, serving as a healthy control. CDR3 loop: CASSLGDPSYGYTF. Written as DNA, the CDR3 is TGTGCCAGCAGCTTAGGGGACCCCTCCTATGGCTACACCTTC.